What follows describes a single T cell receptor beta chain. Nominally healthy donors were sampled, though unrecorded immune exposures were likely. These data belong to a study of cytomegalovirus exposure and HLA in healthy donors. Study as a whole: Of approximately 400 genotyped donors, about 81% clustered with self-reported Caucasian donors.

The V and J ends lost 2 bases and 4 bases respectively, with 9 bases between them. Germline assignment: CDR1 MNHEY and CDR2 SMNVEV (reference sequence). The CDR3 has 14 residues. The PCR employed 60 Vbeta primers together with 13 Jbeta primers. Assay used: immunoSEQ multiplex PCR; TCRdb lists only in-frame clones, some missing. The sample includes fewer than 90,000 clones, around four fifths of them seen just once. The gene calls are TRBV27 and TRBJ2-1; D perhaps matches TRBD1 (5 bases). This receptor was taken from a human donor in good health. Sequenced material: PBMCs. CDR3 loop: CASSLSQGYNEQFF. The CDR3 nucleotides read TGTGCCAGCAGTTTAAGTCAGGGATACAATGAGCAGTTCTTC.